These 24 T cell receptor beta chains were all obtained from the same sample, sequenced in a study of regulatory T cells in long-lasting Graves disease. Assembly of TCR beta libraries relied on iRepertoire HTBI primers together with Arm-PCR of CDR3 regions. One entry per CDR3 protein, called by TCRdb with MiXCR from the multiplex PCR reads. The table has 400,000 to 500,000 distinct CDR3 sequences, less than 15% seen once. Time point defined: newly diagnosed GD, antithyroid drugs for less than 3 months. Extracted RNA from PBMCs served as the source of the TCR library. The sample was also linked to a second study, of T cells in Graves' hyperthyroidism and ophthalmopathy.

Specimen: peripheral blood mononuclear cells (PBMCs), collected at new diagnosis, from a patient treated with antithyroid drugs. These receptors all come from a woman between 50 and 59 years old with Graves disease.

This clonotype was observed many times. The V and J genes are TRBV7-9 and TRBJ1-1; 8 bases map to TRBD1. The CDR3 is 14 residues long. The germline V gene encodes CDR1 SEHNR and CDR2 FQNEAQ (reference sequence). Unmatched junction bases numbered 6, after V lost 4 bases and J lost 5 bases. The CDR3 DNA sequence: TGTGCCAGCAGCTCACAGGGGGTTGAGACTGAAGCTTTCTTT. Amino acid sequence: CASSSQGVETEAFF. Variable domain in full (rest from reference TRBV7-9 and TRBJ1-1): DTGVSQNPRHKITKRGQNVTFRCDPISEHNRLYWYRQTLGQGPEFLTYFQNEAQLEKSRLLSDRFSAERPKGSFSTLEIQRTEQGDSAMYLCASSSQGVETEAFFGQGTRLTVV.

This clonotype appeared many times. The chain uses TRBV6-1 and TRBJ1-2, with D hard to call. Germline V gene data show CDR1 as MNHNS and CDR2 as SASEGT. V dropped 6 bases and J dropped 0 bases, with 8 bases sitting between them. The CDR3 length is 13 residues. The CDR3 protein is CASRATTNYGYTF. In DNA, the CDR3 is TGTGCCAGCAGGGCGACAACTAACTATGGCTACACCTTC.

This clonotype was detected ten times or more. The rearrangement joins TRBV7-9 to TRBJ2-3; 14 bases fit TRBD2. CDR1 is SEHNR, CDR2 FQNEAQ, per germline (reference sequence). Trimming cost V 4 bases and J 1 base; bases outside gene matches: 7. CDR3 size: 18 residues. The CDR3 DNA is TGTGCCAGCAGCTCGGGGGCGACTAGCGGGAGGGGCACAGATACGCAGTATTTT. Protein sequence: CASSSGATSGRGTDTQYF.

This clonotype has at least ten counts. J is TRBJ1-2 and V is TRBV6-1, with a tentative D call TRBD1 (5 bases). The CDR3 covers 12 residues. The V end lost 3 bases, the J end lost 13 bases, and 15 bases lay between the germline ends. Looked up from germline, CDR1 is MNHNS and CDR2 is SASEGT. The CDR3 bases are TGTGCCAGCAGTGACCCCAGGGACCTCGTCACCTTC. Translation gives CASSDPRDLVTF.

This clonotype was observed many times. The chain carries TRBV7-3 and TRBJ2-1; TRBD2 aligns across 9 bases. The V and J ends lost 1 base and 6 bases, in that order; junction bases with no gene match: 7. This CDR3 has 16 residues. CDR1 is SGHTA, CDR2 FQGTGA, per germline. CDR3 nucleotide sequence: TGTGCCAGCAGCTTAATGGGGACTAGCAGCGTCAATGAGCAGTTCTTC. Translation gives CASSLMGTSSVNEQFF.

This clonotype was seen ten or more times. The V call is TRBV13, the J call TRBJ2-7, with 12 bases lining up with TRBD1. Germline CDR1 reads PRHDT; CDR2 reads FYEKMQ (reference sequence). V was pared by 5 bases and J by 3 bases, with 5 bases of the junction left unmatched. CDR3 length: 15 amino acids. This CDR3 reads CASSLGTGGNYEQYF. In DNA form, the CDR3 reads TGTGCCAGCAGCCTCGGGACAGGGGGCAACTACGAGCAGTACTTC.

This clonotype occurred many times. Here the CDR3 DNA reads TGCGCCAGCAGTGAGCCGTCATCTGCGGGCCTCCAAGAGACCCAGTACTTC. It yields the protein CASSEPSSAGLQETQYF. The chain recombines TRBV10-2 with TRBJ2-5; tentative D call: TRBD2 (5 bases). Looked up from germline, CDR1 is WSHSY and CDR2 is SAAADI. This CDR3 spans 17 amino acids. V was trimmed by 2 bases and J by 1 base, leaving 17 bases between them.

V is TRBV7-9 and J is TRBJ2-3, with D perhaps assigned TRBD1 or TRBD2 (5 bases each). CDR3 size: 17 residues. V was pared by 1 base and J by 0 bases, with 14 bases between. Germline lookup yields CDR1 SEHNR and CDR2 FQNEAQ (reference sequence). CDR3 sequence: CASSLEFGGPSTDTQYF. CDR3 in DNA: TGTGCCAGCAGCTTAGAGTTTGGGGGTCCTAGCACAGATACGCAGTATTTT. Full variable domain (remainder filled in from reference TRBV7-9 and TRBJ2-3): DTGVSQNPRHKITKRGQNVTFRCDPISEHNRLYWYRQTLGQGPEFLTYFQNEAQLEKSRLLSDRFSAERPKGSFSTLEIQRTEQGDSAMYLCASSLEFGGPSTDTQYFGPGTRLTVL.

This clonotype was observed a handful of times. This sequence joins TRBV5-1 and TRBJ1-2, with D possibly matching TRBD1 (5 bases). V was pared by 4 bases and J by 10 bases, with 11 bases between. Germline CDR1 and CDR2: SGHRS and YFSETQ. The CDR3 length is 11 residues. The CDR3 protein is CASSDGGHYTF. The CDR3 DNA reads as TGCGCCAGCAGCGATGGAGGACACTACACCTTC.

The chain uses TRBV6-2 or TRBV6-3 and TRBJ1-4, with D unresolved. Trimming took 5 bases from V and 3 from J, leaving 10 bases between them. The CDR3 runs 14 residues. CDR1 is MNHEY and CDR2 is SVGEGT in the germline V gene. In DNA form, the CDR3 reads TGTGCCAGCAGTGGCCTGGATCCTAATGAAAAACTGTTTTTT. It specifies CASSGLDPNEKLFF.

This clonotype was observed many times. This chain connects TRBV27 to TRBJ2-7, with D possibly being TRBD2 (6 bases). In germline, CDR1 is MNHEY, CDR2 SMNVEV (reference sequence). The CDR3 runs 16 residues. V was shortened by 2 bases and J by 3 bases, with 17 bases between the two germline ends. Here the CDR3 DNA reads TGTGCCAGCAGTTTACTTCGGGGACTTCACATCTACGAGCAGTACTTC. It specifies CASSLLRGLHIYEQYF.

In its sample, this clonotype was seen many times. The gene calls are TRBV6-1 and TRBJ1-5, with D hard to call. The CDR3 has 13 residues. V was clipped by 8 bases and J by 5 bases, with 13 bases between them. Germline V gives CDR1 MNHNS, CDR2 SASEGT. The CDR3 spells CASGPKQYQPQHF. In DNA form, the CDR3 reads TGTGCCAGCGGCCCCAAGCAATATCAGCCCCAGCATTTT.

This clonotype was observed at least ten times. The chain employs TRBV10-3 and TRBJ1-2; D call uncertain. The CDR3 runs to 11 residues. Germline CDR1 reads ENHRY; CDR2 reads SYGVKD. V was clipped by 4 bases and J by 5 bases, with 5 bases between them. This chain's CDR3 is CAISVGYGYTF. Here the CDR3 DNA reads TGTGCCATCAGTGTTGGGTATGGCTACACCTTC.

This clonotype was counted many times. J is TRBJ2-7 and V is TRBV6-5; possible D gene TRBD1, 5 bases. The CDR3 consists of 14 residues. V was clipped by 0 bases and J by 1 base, with 7 bases between them. Germline lookup yields CDR1 MNHEY and CDR2 SVGAGI. Here the CDR3 reads CASSYSGASYEQYF. The CDR3 nucleotides are TGTGCCAGCAGTTACTCAGGGGCTTCCTACGAGCAGTACTTC.

This chain joins TRBV3-1 and TRBJ2-7, with 7 bases lining up with TRBD1. V shed 3 bases, J shed 2 bases, and the junction held 7 bases outside the gene matches. Germline V gives CDR1 LGHDT, CDR2 YNNKEL (reference sequence). The CDR3 runs to 15 residues. The CDR3 region has the DNA TGTGCCAGCAGCCACCACGGGACAGACCCCTACGAGCAGTACTTC. This translates into CASSHHGTDPYEQYF.

The table lists this clonotype with many counts. The chain joins TRBV13 to TRBJ2-3; D possibly corresponds to TRBD2 (5 bases). Trimming removed 4 bases at V and 4 bases at J, with 9 bases between. Germline-derived CDR1 and CDR2 are PRHDT and FYEKMQ (reference sequence). The CDR3 is made up of 13 amino acids. As DNA, the CDR3 is TGTGCCAGCAGCTCAAACGGGGCAGATACGCAGTATTTT. The encoded protein is CASSSNGADTQYF.

The chain has TRBV29-1 and TRBJ2-1, with D perhaps TRBD2 (5 bases). V lost 7 bases and J lost 10, with 17 bases in between. This CDR3 is built from 12 residues. From germline, CDR1 is SQVTM and CDR2 ANQGSEA. The CDR3 loop is CSATLVPREQFF. DNA of the CDR3: TGCAGCGCTACACTAGTCCCTAGGGAGCAGTTCTTC.

The sample holds a few counts of this clonotype. This chain joins TRBV5-4 and TRBJ2-1, with TRBD2 matching 16 bases. This CDR3 comprises 18 residues. V shed 3 bases, J shed 2 bases, and the junction held 5 bases outside the gene matches. The germline gives CDR1 SGHNT, CDR2 YYREEE (reference sequence). DNA for the CDR3: TGTGCCAGCAGCTCGGGACTAGCGGGAGGGAGCGCCTACAATGAGCAGTTCTTC. Its translation is CASSSGLAGGSAYNEQFF. The entire variable domain, with the rest obtained from reference TRBV5-4 and TRBJ2-1, is as follows: ETGVTQSPTHLIKTRGQQVTLRCSSQSGHNTVSWYQQALGQGPQFIFQYYREEENGRGNFPPRFSGLQFPNYSSELNVNALELDDSALYLCASSSGLAGGSAYNEQFFGPGTRLTVL.

This clonotype was seen only a few times. This sequence joins TRBV5-1 and TRBJ2-3; D may correspond to TRBD1 or TRBD2 (5 bases each). CDR3 size: 19 residues. The germline V gene has CDR1 SGHRS and CDR2 YFSETQ. Trimming stripped 4 bases from V and 1 base from J, with 25 bases between. The CDR3 here is CASSQWASLPGRGTDTQYF. The CDR3 nucleotides read TGCGCCAGCAGCCAATGGGCTAGCCTTCCGGGCAGGGGCACAGATACGCAGTATTTT.

This clonotype was counted ten times or more. The genes are TRBV28 and TRBJ2-5, with D possibly being TRBD1 (6 bases). Trimming stripped 8 bases from V and 5 bases from J, with 24 bases between. This CDR3 contains 16 residues. CDR1 MDHEN and CDR2 SYDVKM come from the germline V gene. For the CDR3, the DNA is TGTGCCAGCTCCCCCTTCCAAGGGACAACAGGGGAGACCCAGTACTTC. Encoded protein: CASSPFQGTTGETQYF.

The table lists this clonotype with many counts. The chain links TRBV28 to TRBJ2-1; 9 nucleotides align to TRBD1. Trimming removed 2 bases from V and 7 bases from J; junction bases left unmatched: 15. CDR1 and CDR2 (germline): MDHEN, SYDVKM. The CDR3 spans 18 residues. The CDR3 loop reads CASSLLIYRGLSGNEQFF. The CDR3 coding sequence is TGTGCCAGCAGTTTACTTATCTACAGGGGGCTATCGGGGAATGAGCAGTTCTTC.

The chain recombines TRBV18 with TRBJ1-1, with 10 bases fitting TRBD1. Germline V gene sequence: CDR1 KGHSH, CDR2 LQKENI. The ends lost 3 bases at V and 1 base at J; junction bases unmatched: 5. There are 16 residues in the CDR3. CDR3 region: CASSPRDRGSNTEAFF. The CDR3 nucleotides are TGTGCCAGCTCACCCCGGGACAGGGGATCGAACACTGAAGCTTTCTTT.

The V gene is TRBV20-1, the J gene TRBJ2-2, with 7 bases aligning to TRBD2. The CDR3 is 15 amino acids. J was trimmed by 7 bases and V by 1 base; bases with no gene match: 9. The germline gives CDR1 DFQATT, CDR2 SNEGSKA (reference sequence). The CDR3 reads CSARVAGVVNGELFF. The CDR3 DNA is TGCAGTGCTAGAGTTGCGGGAGTAGTTAACGGGGAGCTGTTTTTT.

This clonotype was seen a handful of times. A much larger clone sits a single nucleotide away, making a read error possible. This chain uses TRBV6-1 with TRBJ2-5; D gene unclear. The germline V gene encodes CDR1 MNHNS and CDR2 SASEGT. This CDR3 contains 16 residues. CDR3 sequence: CASGSPAQNRQETQHF. For the CDR3, the DNA is TGTGCCAGCGGATCCCCTGCGCAGAACAGACAAGAGACCCAGCACTTC.